A selection of T cell receptor beta chains follows, all from one sample in a study of HIV-infected patients and healthy controls. TCRdb passed the 5' RACE reads through MiXCR, listing each CDR3 protein once. The sample yields about 67,000 distinct CDR3 sequences, about a sixth seen once. The sample consisted of CD4+ T cells from blood. These receptors came from a human donor in good health. Both conserved end residues are part of each CDR3. Fields, in order: CDR3 DNA, CDR3 protein, V gene, D gene, clone size, J gene. The D gene is left open where the match is weak. A row's size may be missing; if present it is once, few, many or a size class.

CDR3 DNA: TGTGCCAGCTCTCCTATTGAATGGGAGCAGTACTTC; CDR3 protein: CASSPIEWEQYF; V gene: TRBV18; D gene: -; clone size: -; J gene: TRBJ2-7
CDR3 DNA: TGTGCCACCTCAGACAGCTTAAACACTGAAGCTTTCTTT; CDR3 protein: CATSDSLNTEAFF; V gene: TRBV24-1; D gene: -; clone size: many; J gene: TRBJ1-1
CDR3 DNA: TGTGCCAGCAGCTTAGGGCAGGGAGGTCGGGAGCAGTACTTC; CDR3 protein: CASSLGQGGREQYF; V gene: TRBV5-4; D gene: -; clone size: -; J gene: TRBJ2-7
CDR3 DNA: TGCAGTGCTCCCATGAGGGGACTAGCGGGGTACTACAATGAGCAGTTCTTC; CDR3 protein: CSAPMRGLAGYYNEQFF; V gene: TRBV20-1; D gene: TRBD2; clone size: few; J gene: TRBJ2-1
CDR3 DNA: TGTGCCAGCGGGGAGAACATCGACTATGGCTACACCTTC; CDR3 protein: CASGENIDYGYTF; V gene: TRBV25-1; D gene: -; clone size: -; J gene: TRBJ1-2
CDR3 DNA: TGTGCCAGCAGCAAGTTTAGGGGGAGGCTGAACACTGAAGCTTTCTTT; CDR3 protein: CASSKFRGRLNTEAFF; V gene: TRBV21-1; D gene: -; clone size: few; J gene: TRBJ1-1
CDR3 DNA: TGCAGCGCCGAAATATATACCGGGCGACATTCGAACACTGAAGCTTTCTTT; CDR3 protein: CSAEIYTGRHSNTEAFF; V gene: TRBV29-1; D gene: -; clone size: many; J gene: TRBJ1-1
CDR3 DNA: TGTGCCAGCAGCTTAGAGGAGGGGGTGAAAAGGAATGAGCAGTTCTTC; CDR3 protein: CASSLEEGVKRNEQFF; V gene: TRBV11-2; D gene: -; clone size: few; J gene: TRBJ2-1
CDR3 DNA: TGTGCCAGCAGTTGGACAGGAACTACGAACACTGAAGCTTTCTTT; CDR3 protein: CASSWTGTTNTEAFF; V gene: TRBV6-2/TRBV6-3; D gene: TRBD1; clone size: many; J gene: TRBJ1-1
CDR3 DNA: TGTGCCAGCAGCCCCTCTGCCTACTACGAGCAGTACTTC; CDR3 protein: CASSPSAYYEQYF; V gene: TRBV2; D gene: -; clone size: many; J gene: TRBJ2-7
CDR3 DNA: TGCGCCAGCAGCCGCCAACAGGGTCAAATTAACAATGAGCAGTTCTTC; CDR3 protein: CASSRQQGQINNEQFF; V gene: TRBV4-3; D gene: -; clone size: -; J gene: TRBJ2-1
CDR3 DNA: TGCGCCAGCAGTGAGGGGGGGGAGCAGTACTTC; CDR3 protein: CASSEGGEQYF; V gene: TRBV10-2; D gene: -; clone size: few; J gene: TRBJ2-7
CDR3 DNA: TGTGCCAGCAGCTTAGTCCGCTATGGCTACACCTTC; CDR3 protein: CASSLVRYGYTF; V gene: TRBV7-2; D gene: -; clone size: few; J gene: TRBJ1-2
CDR3 DNA: TGTGCCAGCAGTTACGTGGGCTACGAGCAGTACTTC; CDR3 protein: CASSYVGYEQYF; V gene: TRBV6-2/TRBV6-3; D gene: -; clone size: -; J gene: TRBJ2-7
CDR3 DNA: TGTGCCAGCAGCTTAGGGGGGACTAGCGGGAGAGGGCACCACAATGAGCAGTTCTTC; CDR3 protein: CASSLGGTSGRGHHNEQFF; V gene: TRBV7-9; D gene: TRBD2; clone size: -; J gene: TRBJ2-1
CDR3 DNA: TGCAGCGTTGGTGGCGGTGGGGGCACCGGGGAGCTGTTTTTT; CDR3 protein: CSVGGGGGTGELFF; V gene: TRBV29-1; D gene: -; clone size: few; J gene: TRBJ2-2
CDR3 DNA: TGTGCCAGCAGCTCCGCAGGGAGGCGAGAGACCCAGTACTTC; CDR3 protein: CASSSAGRRETQYF; V gene: TRBV7-2; D gene: -; clone size: many; J gene: TRBJ2-5
CDR3 DNA: TGTGCCAGCAGAAAAAGCCAGGGGTCGCGTACTGAAGCTTTCTTT; CDR3 protein: CASRKSQGSRTEAFF; V gene: TRBV27; D gene: -; clone size: -; J gene: TRBJ1-1
CDR3 DNA: TGTGCCAGCAAAGGGAGTAGCTCTGGAAACACCATATATTTT; CDR3 protein: CASKGSSSGNTIYF; V gene: TRBV6-6; D gene: -; clone size: -; J gene: TRBJ1-3
CDR3 DNA: TGCAGTGCTAGGGACAGGGTTAGTGGGACTGAAGCTTTCTTT; CDR3 protein: CSARDRVSGTEAFF; V gene: TRBV20-1; D gene: TRBD1; clone size: many; J gene: TRBJ1-1
CDR3 DNA: TGCGCCAGCAGCCAAGATCTCGTACGAAGCTCCTACGAGCAGTACTTC; CDR3 protein: CASSQDLVRSSYEQYF; V gene: TRBV4-3; D gene: -; clone size: many; J gene: TRBJ2-7
CDR3 DNA: TGTGCCAGCAGCTTAGGACCCCAAGTCGCGGGAGATACGCAGTATTTT; CDR3 protein: CASSLGPQVAGDTQYF; V gene: TRBV7-6; D gene: -; clone size: many; J gene: TRBJ2-3
CDR3 DNA: TGCAGCGTCCTCGGACAGGGGCCCACTGAAGCTTTCTTT; CDR3 protein: CSVLGQGPTEAFF; V gene: TRBV29-1; D gene: TRBD1; clone size: -; J gene: TRBJ1-1
CDR3 DNA: TGTGCCAGCAGCTTATTAGGGACGGTGAATTCACCCCTCCACTTT; CDR3 protein: CASSLLGTVNSPLHF; V gene: TRBV7-9; D gene: -; clone size: many; J gene: TRBJ1-6
CDR3 DNA: TGTGCCAGCAGAGGTAGCGGGACCTACGAGCAGTACTTC; CDR3 protein: CASRGSGTYEQYF; V gene: TRBV12-3/TRBV12-4; D gene: TRBD2; clone size: -; J gene: TRBJ2-7
CDR3 DNA: TGTGCCAGCAGCCAAGCCCTACTACAGGCCGGGGAGCTGTTTTTT; CDR3 protein: CASSQALLQAGELFF; V gene: TRBV14; D gene: -; clone size: -; J gene: TRBJ2-2
CDR3 DNA: TGCAGTGCTAGTTCGCGGGAGACCGTCGGTGAGCAGTTCTTC; CDR3 protein: CSASSRETVGEQFF; V gene: TRBV20-1; D gene: TRBD2; clone size: few; J gene: TRBJ2-1
CDR3 DNA: TGTGCCAGCAGTTTAACAGGGGGGGAACCCCTCCACTTT; CDR3 protein: CASSLTGGEPLHF; V gene: TRBV12-3/TRBV12-4; D gene: TRBD1; clone size: -; J gene: TRBJ1-6
CDR3 DNA: TGTGCCAGTAGTTGGGCGGGAGCCAAAAACATTCAGTACTTC; CDR3 protein: CASSWAGAKNIQYF; V gene: TRBV19; D gene: -; clone size: -; J gene: TRBJ2-4
CDR3 DNA: TGCAGTGCTGCGACAGGGGAGGACGAGCAGTACTTC; CDR3 protein: CSAATGEDEQYF; V gene: TRBV20-1; D gene: TRBD1; clone size: -; J gene: TRBJ2-7
CDR3 DNA: TGTGCCAGCAGCCGAAGTGGGGGCTTAAACACCGGGGAGCTGTTTTTT; CDR3 protein: CASSRSGGLNTGELFF; V gene: TRBV6-6; D gene: -; clone size: few; J gene: TRBJ2-2
CDR3 DNA: TGTGCCAGCACCGTGAATCCAACCGGTGCAGGGCGAGGCGGGGAGCTGTTTTTT; CDR3 protein: CASTVNPTGAGRGGELFF; V gene: TRBV5-5; D gene: -; clone size: -; J gene: TRBJ2-2
CDR3 DNA: TGTGCCAGCAGCCTAGTTACAGGGGCTCTTCTGGCCTATGGCTACACCTTC; CDR3 protein: CASSLVTGALLAYGYTF; V gene: TRBV5-8; D gene: TRBD1; clone size: few; J gene: TRBJ1-2
CDR3 DNA: TGTGCCAGTCGGACTAGCGGGTTCACAGATACGCAGTATTTT; CDR3 protein: CASRTSGFTDTQYF; V gene: TRBV6-2/TRBV6-3; D gene: TRBD2; clone size: -; J gene: TRBJ2-3
CDR3 DNA: TGCAGCGCCTTACGGGGACAGGGGGCTTTGTTGGGATACAATGAGCAGTTCTTC; CDR3 protein: CSALRGQGALLGYNEQFF; V gene: TRBV29-1; D gene: TRBD1; clone size: few; J gene: TRBJ2-1
CDR3 DNA: TGCGCCAGCAGAGAGTCCTTACCCAACACCGGGGAGCTGTTTTTT; CDR3 protein: CASRESLPNTGELFF; V gene: TRBV5-1; D gene: -; clone size: -; J gene: TRBJ2-2
CDR3 DNA: TGTGCCAGCAGCTTAGATCGGGGTTCCACAGATACGCAGTATTTT; CDR3 protein: CASSLDRGSTDTQYF; V gene: TRBV7-9; D gene: -; clone size: -; J gene: TRBJ2-3
CDR3 DNA: TGCAGTGCTAGGAGGGGGGGTCCTCAAGAGACCCAGTACTTC; CDR3 protein: CSARRGGPQETQYF; V gene: TRBV20-1; D gene: -; clone size: many; J gene: TRBJ2-5
CDR3 DNA: TGTGCCAGCAGCCAAGATAGGCTACGCTACGAGCAGTACTTC; CDR3 protein: CASSQDRLRYEQYF; V gene: TRBV14; D gene: -; clone size: many; J gene: TRBJ2-7
CDR3 DNA: TGCGCCAGCAGCCCCTACGTGGCAGGGGTGAGGAATGAGCAGTTCTTC; CDR3 protein: CASSPYVAGVRNEQFF; V gene: TRBV4-3; D gene: -; clone size: few; J gene: TRBJ2-1
CDR3 DNA: TGTGCCAGCTCATCCCCCGGGACTGGGGGCTACACCTTC; CDR3 protein: CASSSPGTGGYTF; V gene: TRBV18; D gene: -; clone size: few; J gene: TRBJ1-2
CDR3 DNA: TGTGCCAGCTCCCCGGCGAGGGTCGAGCAGTACTTC; CDR3 protein: CASSPARVEQYF; V gene: TRBV18; D gene: -; clone size: few; J gene: TRBJ2-7
CDR3 DNA: TGTGCCATCAGTGGAGCGGGAATGACAGATACGCAGTATTTT; CDR3 protein: CAISGAGMTDTQYF; V gene: TRBV10-3; D gene: TRBD2; clone size: -; J gene: TRBJ2-3
CDR3 DNA: TGTGCCAGCAGTGGAGAACTAGTGTTGAGAACCGGGGAGCTGTTTTTT; CDR3 protein: CASSGELVLRTGELFF; V gene: TRBV2; D gene: -; clone size: few; J gene: TRBJ2-2
CDR3 DNA: TGTGCCAGCTCATCCAGACAGGGAAAACGGTACAATGAGCAGTTCTTC; CDR3 protein: CASSSRQGKRYNEQFF; V gene: TRBV18; D gene: TRBD1; clone size: few; J gene: TRBJ2-1
CDR3 DNA: TGTGCCAGCAGTAATGCGCGGGGAATTGAAGCTTTCTTT; CDR3 protein: CASSNARGIEAFF; V gene: TRBV12-3/TRBV12-4; D gene: -; clone size: many; J gene: TRBJ1-1
CDR3 DNA: TGTGCCAGCAGCTTTAAATCCGCTCAGCCCCAGCATTTT; CDR3 protein: CASSFKSAQPQHF; V gene: TRBV7-2; D gene: -; clone size: few; J gene: TRBJ1-5
CDR3 DNA: TGTGCCTGGAGGGGTGTCTCTGGGGCCAACGTCCTGACTTTC; CDR3 protein: CAWRGVSGANVLTF; V gene: TRBV30; D gene: -; clone size: few; J gene: TRBJ2-6
CDR3 DNA: TGTGCCACCGGCCCCAACACCGGGGAGCTGTTTTTT; CDR3 protein: CATGPNTGELFF; V gene: TRBV24-1; D gene: -; clone size: many; J gene: TRBJ2-2
CDR3 DNA: TGTGCCAGCGCGGAAACCCCGGAACTGCGAGGAAACACCATATATTTT; CDR3 protein: CASAETPELRGNTIYF; V gene: TRBV6-2/TRBV6-3; D gene: -; clone size: many; J gene: TRBJ1-3
CDR3 DNA: TGTGCCAGCAGCCAACGTACAGGGGGAATTTTTGCAGATACGCAGTATTTT; CDR3 protein: CASSQRTGGIFADTQYF; V gene: TRBV3-1; D gene: TRBD1; clone size: few; J gene: TRBJ2-3
CDR3 DNA: TGTGCCAGTAGTCAAGGGGGCGACGGCACAGATACGCAGTATTTT; CDR3 protein: CASSQGGDGTDTQYF; V gene: TRBV19; D gene: TRBD1; clone size: many; J gene: TRBJ2-3
CDR3 DNA: TGTGCCAGCAAAGAGGGTCTAGCGGGACTCTACGAGCAGTACTTC; CDR3 protein: CASKEGLAGLYEQYF; V gene: TRBV2; D gene: TRBD2; clone size: many; J gene: TRBJ2-7
CDR3 DNA: TGCAGTGCTTTACTAGCGGGAGTTTACAATGAGCAGTTCTTC; CDR3 protein: CSALLAGVYNEQFF; V gene: TRBV20-1; D gene: TRBD2; clone size: few; J gene: TRBJ2-1
CDR3 DNA: TGTGCCAGCAGTTTTCGGGGAGGGGTAGCCAAAAACATTCAGTACTTC; CDR3 protein: CASSFRGGVAKNIQYF; V gene: TRBV12-3/TRBV12-4; D gene: TRBD2; clone size: -; J gene: TRBJ2-4
CDR3 DNA: TGTGCCAGCAGCGTCCCCAATCGGCCCCTCCACTTT; CDR3 protein: CASSVPNRPLHF; V gene: TRBV28; D gene: -; clone size: -; J gene: TRBJ1-6
CDR3 DNA: TGTGCCAGCGGGGACAGGAGAGTCTCCGGAAACACCATATATTTT; CDR3 protein: CASGDRRVSGNTIYF; V gene: TRBV6-1; D gene: TRBD1; clone size: -; J gene: TRBJ1-3